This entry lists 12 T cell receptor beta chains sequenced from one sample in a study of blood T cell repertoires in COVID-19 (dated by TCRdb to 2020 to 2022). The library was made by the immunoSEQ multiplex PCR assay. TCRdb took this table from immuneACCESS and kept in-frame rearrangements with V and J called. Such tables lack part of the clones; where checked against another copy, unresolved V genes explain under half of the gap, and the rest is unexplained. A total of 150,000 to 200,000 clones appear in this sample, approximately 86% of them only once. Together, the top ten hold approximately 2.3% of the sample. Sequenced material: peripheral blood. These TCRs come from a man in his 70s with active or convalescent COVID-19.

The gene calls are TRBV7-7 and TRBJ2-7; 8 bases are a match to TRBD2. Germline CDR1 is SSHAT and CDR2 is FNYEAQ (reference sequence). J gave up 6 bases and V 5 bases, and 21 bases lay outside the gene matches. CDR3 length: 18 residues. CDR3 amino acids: CASSRPPPVVAGFSEQYF. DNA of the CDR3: TGTGCCAGCAGCAGACCCCCCCCGGTAGTAGCGGGATTTTCCGAGCAGTACTTC.

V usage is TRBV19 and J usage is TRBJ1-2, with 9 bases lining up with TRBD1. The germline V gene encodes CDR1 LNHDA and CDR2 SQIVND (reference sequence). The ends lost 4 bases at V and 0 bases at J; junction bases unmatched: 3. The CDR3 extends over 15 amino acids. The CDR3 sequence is CASSRTGEANYGYTF. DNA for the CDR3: TGTGCCAGTAGTAGGACAGGGGAAGCTAACTATGGCTACACCTTC.

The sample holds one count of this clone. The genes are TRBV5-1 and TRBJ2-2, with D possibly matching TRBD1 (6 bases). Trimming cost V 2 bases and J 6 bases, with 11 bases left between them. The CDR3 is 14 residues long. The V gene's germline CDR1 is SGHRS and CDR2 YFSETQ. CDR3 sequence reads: CASSLRQAPGELFF. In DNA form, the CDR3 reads TGCGCCAGCAGCTTAAGACAGGCCCCCGGGGAGCTGTTTTTT.

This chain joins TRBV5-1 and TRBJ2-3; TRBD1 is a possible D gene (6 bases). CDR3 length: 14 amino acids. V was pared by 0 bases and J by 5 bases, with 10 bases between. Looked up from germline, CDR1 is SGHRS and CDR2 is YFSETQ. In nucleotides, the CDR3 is TGCGCCAGCAGCTTGGGGGGGCCCCTAGATACGCAGTATTTT. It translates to CASSLGGPLDTQYF.

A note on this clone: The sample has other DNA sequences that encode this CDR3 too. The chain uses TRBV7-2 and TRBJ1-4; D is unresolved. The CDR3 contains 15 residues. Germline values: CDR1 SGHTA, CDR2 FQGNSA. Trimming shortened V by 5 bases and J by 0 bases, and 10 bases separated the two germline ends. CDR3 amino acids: CASSPRQATNEKLFF. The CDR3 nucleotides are TGTGCCAGCAGCCCCCGACAAGCAACTAATGAAAAACTGTTTTTT.

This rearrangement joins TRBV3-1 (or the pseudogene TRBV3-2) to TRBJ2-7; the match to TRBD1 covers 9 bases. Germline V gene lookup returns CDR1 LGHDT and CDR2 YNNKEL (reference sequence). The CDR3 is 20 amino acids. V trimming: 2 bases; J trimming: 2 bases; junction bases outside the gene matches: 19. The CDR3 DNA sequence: TGTGCCAGCAGCCAAAAAAAGAGACCGGGACAGGGAATCAGTCCCTACGAGCAGTACTTC. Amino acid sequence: CASSQKKRPGQGISPYEQYF.

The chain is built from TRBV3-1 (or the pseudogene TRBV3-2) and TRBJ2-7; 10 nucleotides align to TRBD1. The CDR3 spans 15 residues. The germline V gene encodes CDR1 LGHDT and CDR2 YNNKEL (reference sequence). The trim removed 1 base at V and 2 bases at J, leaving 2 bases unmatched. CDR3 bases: TGTGCCAGCAGCCAAGCGGGACAGGGGCCCTACGAGCAGTACTTC. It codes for CASSQAGQGPYEQYF.

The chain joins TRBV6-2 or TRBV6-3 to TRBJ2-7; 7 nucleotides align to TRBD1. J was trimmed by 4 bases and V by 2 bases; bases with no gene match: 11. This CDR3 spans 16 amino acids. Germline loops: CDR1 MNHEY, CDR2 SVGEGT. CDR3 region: CASSYPPGQPGYEQYF. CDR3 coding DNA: TGTGCCAGCAGTTACCCCCCGGGACAGCCGGGTTACGAGCAGTACTTC.

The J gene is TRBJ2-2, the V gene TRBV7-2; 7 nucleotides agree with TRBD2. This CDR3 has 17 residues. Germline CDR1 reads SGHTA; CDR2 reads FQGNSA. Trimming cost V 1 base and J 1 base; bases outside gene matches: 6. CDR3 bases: TGTGCCAGCAGCTTAGTAGGTGGACTAGTGAACACCGGGGAGCTGTTTTTT. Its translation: CASSLVGGLVNTGELFF.

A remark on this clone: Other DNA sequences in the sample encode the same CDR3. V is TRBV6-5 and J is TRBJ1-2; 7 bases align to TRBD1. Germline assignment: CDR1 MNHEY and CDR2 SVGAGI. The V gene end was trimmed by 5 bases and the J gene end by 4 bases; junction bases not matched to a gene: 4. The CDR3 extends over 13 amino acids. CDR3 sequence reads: CASSPGQLYGYTF. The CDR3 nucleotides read TGTGCCAGCAGTCCGGGACAGCTCTATGGCTACACCTTC.

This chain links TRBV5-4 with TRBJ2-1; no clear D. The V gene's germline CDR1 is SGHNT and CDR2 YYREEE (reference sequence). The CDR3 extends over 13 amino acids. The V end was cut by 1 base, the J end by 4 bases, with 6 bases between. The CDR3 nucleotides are TGTGCCAGCAGCTTGCGCGGTTACAATGAGCAGTTCTTC. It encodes CASSLRGYNEQFF.

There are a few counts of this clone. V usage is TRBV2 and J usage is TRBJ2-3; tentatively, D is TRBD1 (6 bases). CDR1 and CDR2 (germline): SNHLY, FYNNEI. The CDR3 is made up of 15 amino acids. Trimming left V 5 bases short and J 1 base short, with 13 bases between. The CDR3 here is CASSQTRQGTDTQYF. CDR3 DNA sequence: TGTGCCAGCAGTCAAACCCGACAGGGCACAGATACGCAGTATTTT.